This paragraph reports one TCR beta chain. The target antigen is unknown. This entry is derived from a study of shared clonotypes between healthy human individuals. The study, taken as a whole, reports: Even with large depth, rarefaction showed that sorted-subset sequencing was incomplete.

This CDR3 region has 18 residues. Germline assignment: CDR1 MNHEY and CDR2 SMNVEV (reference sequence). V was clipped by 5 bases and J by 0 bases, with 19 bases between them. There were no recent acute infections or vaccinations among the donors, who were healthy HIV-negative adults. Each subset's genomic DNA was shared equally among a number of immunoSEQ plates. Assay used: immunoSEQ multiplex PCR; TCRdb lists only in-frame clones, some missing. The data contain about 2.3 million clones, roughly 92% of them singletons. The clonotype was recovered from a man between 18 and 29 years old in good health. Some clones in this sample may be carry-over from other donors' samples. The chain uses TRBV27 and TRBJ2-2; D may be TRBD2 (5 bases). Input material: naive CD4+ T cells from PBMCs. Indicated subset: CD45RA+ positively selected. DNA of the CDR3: TGTGCCAGCAGTCCCCAATTCCGGAGGACCGCGAACACCGGGGAGCTGTTTTTT. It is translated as CASSPQFRRTANTGELFF.